This is a list of T cell receptor beta chains from one sample in a study of blood T cells in healthy people across ages. TCRdb independently ran MiXCR on the 5' RACE reads; one entry per CDR3 protein. The repertoire holds 800,000 or so distinct CDR3 sequences, around 62% seen once, with about a quarter in the top ten. The sequenced sample consisted of blood. All receptors derive from a man younger than 45 in good health. Each CDR3 is given without its conserved first and last residue.

j_gene: TRBJ1-5
v_gene: TRBV10-3
CDR3aa: AIRDSHNQPQH

j_gene: TRBJ2-2
v_gene: TRBV6-6
CDR3aa: ASSRAGGGGELF

j_gene: -
v_gene: TRBV19
CDR3aa: ASSGTIQETQF

j_gene: TRBJ2-7
v_gene: TRBV12-3/TRBV12-4
CDR3aa: ASSLWGGRGSYEQY

j_gene: TRBJ1-6
v_gene: TRBV28
CDR3aa: ASTLTSSYNSPLH

j_gene: TRBJ1-5
v_gene: TRBV15
CDR3aa: ATSRDTGQGYQPQH

j_gene: TRBJ2-3
v_gene: TRBV10-3
CDR3aa: AISESGGGTDTQY

j_gene: TRBJ2-3
v_gene: TRBV6-5
CDR3aa: ASSSRRASTDTQY

j_gene: TRBJ2-3
v_gene: TRBV5-1
CDR3aa: ASSLLGLAGPTDTQY

j_gene: -
v_gene: TRBV7-2
CDR3aa: ASSLTSGGRYEQY

j_gene: TRBJ2-1
v_gene: TRBV24-1
CDR3aa: AIQGGYNEQF

j_gene: TRBJ2-5
v_gene: TRBV9
CDR3aa: ASSSDGGGQETQY

j_gene: TRBJ2-5
v_gene: TRBV20-1
CDR3aa: SAVRDGPQY

j_gene: TRBJ1-2
v_gene: TRBV6-5
CDR3aa: ASSYQGACGYT

j_gene: TRBJ1-1
v_gene: TRBV11-2
CDR3aa: ASSSYLSNTEAF

j_gene: TRBJ2-3
v_gene: TRBV7-2
CDR3aa: ASTLGATRSTDTQY

j_gene: TRBJ2-5
v_gene: TRBV10-3
CDR3aa: ATRDSGSGETQY

j_gene: TRBJ2-3
v_gene: TRBV20-1
CDR3aa: SARDLLARAQY

j_gene: TRBJ2-7
v_gene: TRBV9
CDR3aa: ASSKGQGISYEQY

j_gene: TRBJ1-2
v_gene: TRBV6-5
CDR3aa: ASSSRTAYGYT

j_gene: TRBJ2-3
v_gene: TRBV7-2
CDR3aa: ASSLASGGAGDTQY

j_gene: TRBJ2-5
v_gene: TRBV7-9
CDR3aa: ASSFPGGPSGTQY

j_gene: TRBJ2-1
v_gene: TRBV14
CDR3aa: ASSQVVEQF

j_gene: TRBJ1-5
v_gene: TRBV7-8
CDR3aa: ASSLTGTRYSNQPQH

j_gene: TRBJ2-1
v_gene: TRBV11-3
CDR3aa: ASSPGGGVGSYSEQF

j_gene: -
v_gene: TRBV2
CDR3aa: ASSEEGQGIFGETQY

j_gene: TRBJ2-7
v_gene: TRBV12-3/TRBV12-4
CDR3aa: PSRQSDALSYEQY

j_gene: TRBJ2-5
v_gene: TRBV2
CDR3aa: ASSDSGLARQETQY

j_gene: TRBJ2-5
v_gene: TRBV5-6
CDR3aa: ASSFKRTQY

j_gene: TRBJ2-3
v_gene: TRBV5-6
CDR3aa: ASSLLAGGPNTQY

j_gene: TRBJ1-2
v_gene: TRBV6-4
CDR3aa: ASIQGGLNYGYT

j_gene: TRBJ2-1
v_gene: TRBV12-3/TRBV12-4
CDR3aa: ASSFRVLEQF

j_gene: TRBJ1-2
v_gene: TRBV28
CDR3aa: ASTLQGLLYYGYT

j_gene: TRBJ2-5
v_gene: TRBV29-1
CDR3aa: SVADSRRTQY

j_gene: TRBJ1-5
v_gene: TRBV19
CDR3aa: ASKDSSTYNQPQH

j_gene: TRBJ2-7
v_gene: TRBV29-1
CDR3aa: SVKSDRASYEQY

j_gene: TRBJ2-7
v_gene: TRBV3-1
CDR3aa: ASSPSGLTAYEQY

j_gene: TRBJ2-1
v_gene: TRBV6-6
CDR3aa: ASSRRSSYNEQF

j_gene: TRBJ2-1
v_gene: TRBV30
CDR3aa: AWSRKYNEQF

j_gene: TRBJ1-2
v_gene: TRBV4-1
CDR3aa: ASSQGDTRGYT

j_gene: TRBJ2-2
v_gene: TRBV3-1
CDR3aa: ASSQGMRTGELF

j_gene: TRBJ2-1
v_gene: TRBV5-6
CDR3aa: ASSLAPWRGCSYNEQF

j_gene: TRBJ2-1
v_gene: TRBV6-6
CDR3aa: ASSWTSSSYNEQF

j_gene: TRBJ1-6
v_gene: TRBV4-2
CDR3aa: ASSQDQSWTYNSPLH

j_gene: TRBJ2-6
v_gene: TRBV7-2
CDR3aa: ASSSPASGANVLT

j_gene: TRBJ2-1
v_gene: TRBV2
CDR3aa: ASSTPHNEQF

j_gene: TRBJ2-7
v_gene: TRBV20-1
CDR3aa: SARGPGLGSYEQY

j_gene: TRBJ2-5
v_gene: TRBV7-2
CDR3aa: ASSLDPGRQTQY

j_gene: TRBJ1-6
v_gene: TRBV12-3/TRBV12-4
CDR3aa: ASSLTGSYSPLH

j_gene: TRBJ2-1
v_gene: TRBV4-2
CDR3aa: ASSPAGGTAEQF

j_gene: TRBJ2-1
v_gene: TRBV4-3
CDR3aa: ASSQVAAGGLGEQF

j_gene: TRBJ2-3
v_gene: TRBV2
CDR3aa: ASRPGLAGATDTQY

j_gene: TRBJ1-2
v_gene: TRBV6-1
CDR3aa: ASSDWSGGGQGKGYT

j_gene: TRBJ2-1
v_gene: TRBV6-2/TRBV6-3
CDR3aa: ASSLGLAYNEQF

j_gene: TRBJ2-7
v_gene: TRBV10-3
CDR3aa: AISGPRGGSYEQY

j_gene: TRBJ2-1
v_gene: TRBV14
CDR3aa: ASSQVTVNEQF

j_gene: TRBJ2-1
v_gene: TRBV7-8
CDR3aa: ASSSRGASSYNEQF